This T cell receptor (beta chain) was identified in a study of blood T cells in healthy people across ages. Per germline, CDR1 SGHRS and CDR2 YFSETQ. The CDR3 loop spans 16 amino acids. The ends lost 5 bases at V and 8 bases at J; junction bases unmatched: 17. It was with a sample-barcoded 5' primer and a J-beta primer mix that a second PCR of roughly 7 to 11 cycles was run. From the 5' RACE reads, TCRdb called clonotypes with MiXCR, one entry per CDR3 protein. The data contain around 2 million distinct CDR3 sequences, approximately 39% of them singletons. The receptor was derived from a human donor in good health. The material sequenced was blood. The J gene is TRBJ1-1, the V gene TRBV5-1; 8 bases are a match to TRBD1. In DNA form, the CDR3 reads TGCGCCAGCAGTTACCTCCCGGGACAGGACATAATCGAAGCTTTCTTT. It yields the protein CASSYLPGQDIIEAFF.